This TCR beta chain was sequenced during a study of glioma-infiltrating T cells. This CDR3 spans 16 amino acids. Between the trimmed V and J ends, which lost 8 bases and 1 base, there was a span of 21 bases. Germline CDR1 is MNHEY and CDR2 is SVGEGT. Amplification of TCR alpha and beta CDR3 regions from RNA used iRepertoire nested multiplex PCR. TCRdb reprocessed the multiplex PCR reads via MiXCR and lists one record per CDR3 protein. This table has 400,000 or so distinct CDR3 sequences, about 40% appearing once. This receptor was obtained from a human donor with low-grade glioma or glioblastoma, undergoing nonglioma brain surgery, or in good health (not recorded which). The sequenced sample consisted of glioma tissue, nonneoplastic brain tissue, or PBMCs (not recorded which). The genes are TRBV6-2 or TRBV6-3 and TRBJ2-7; D remains ambiguous. The CDR3 DNA reads TGTGCCAGCGCACCGTTTTCTGCAGATAGATCCTACGAGCAGTACTTC. This encodes CASAPFSADRSYEQYF.